Only a few counts were recorded for the clone carrying this T cell receptor beta chain. The antigen is undetermined. The sample is drawn from a study of regulatory T cells in long-lasting Graves disease. The wider study: Patients met the persistent Graves' disease definition after over 5 years of antithyroid drugs with positive TSH receptor antibodies.

Sequencing libraries for TCR beta were prepared with iRepertoire HTBI primers and Arm-PCR of CDR3 regions. TCRdb passed the multiplex PCR reads through MiXCR, listing each CDR3 protein once. The table records 700,000 or so distinct CDR3 sequences, 25% to 30% of them present only once. Time point of the sample: persistent/refractory GD, antithyroid drugs over 5 years with positive TRAb. RNA from PBMCs was the source of the TCR library. Study-wide points: Thyroid tissue went unstudied; only peripheral blood was examined.

The receptor was isolated from a female donor with Graves disease. The sample was peripheral blood mononuclear cells (PBMCs), taken when the disease was refractory, from a patient treated with antithyroid drugs.

The CDR3 here is CSAEGWASGSEETQYF. CDR3 bases: TGCAGTGCGGAGGGGTGGGCTAGCGGGAGCGAAGAGACCCAGTACTTC. This rearrangement joins TRBV20-1 to TRBJ2-5; 10 positions match TRBD2. Germline CDR1 DFQATT, CDR2 SNEGSKA (reference sequence). The V and J ends lost 6 bases and 3 bases, in that order; junction bases with no gene match: 13. This CDR3 has 16 amino acids.